Below are 25 T cell receptor beta chains sequenced from a single sample in a study of blood T cell repertoires in COVID-19. The assay was immunoSEQ multiplex PCR, and TCRdb's table has in-frame clones only and misses some. The repertoire holds about 73,000 clones, 82% seen once, with around 4% in the top ten. Sequenced input: peripheral blood. The receptors were sampled from a woman aged 55-75 years with acute or convalescent COVID-19.

The rearrangement joins TRBV29-1 to TRBJ2-3; D not resolved. Per germline, CDR1 SQVTM and CDR2 ANQGSEA. The length of the CDR3 is 12 residues. Between the trimmed V and J ends, which lost 4 bases and 5 bases, there was a span of 10 bases. Here the CDR3 DNA reads TGCAGCGTTGGCCCAAACAAAGATACGCAGTATTTT. Its translation: CSVGPNKDTQYF.

The V and J genes are TRBV7-9 and TRBJ1-1; a weak D match, TRBD1 (6 bases). Trimming shortened V by 7 bases and J by 8 bases, and 14 bases separated the two germline ends. Germline-derived CDR1 and CDR2 are SEHNR and FQNEAQ (reference sequence). This CDR3 comprises 12 residues. The CDR3 region is CASTIDGQEAFF. The CDR3 DNA sequence: TGTGCCAGCACCATCGACGGACAGGAAGCTTTCTTT.

The chain combines TRBV2 with TRBJ1-5; the D gene is possibly TRBD1 (5 bases). Germline V gene data show CDR1 as SNHLY and CDR2 as FYNNEI. V lost 3 bases, J lost 1 base, and 10 bases lay in between. The CDR3 loop spans 15 amino acids. CDR3 sequence reads: CASSDRQGSNQPQHF. The CDR3 nucleotides read TGTGCCAGCAGTGACCGGCAGGGAAGCAATCAGCCCCAGCATTTT.

J is TRBJ2-2 and V is TRBV27; maybe TRBD1 (5 bases). CDR1 MNHEY and CDR2 SMNVEV come from the germline V gene (reference sequence). V was clipped by 4 bases and J by 7 bases, with 16 bases between them. The CDR3 totals 15 residues. CDR3 sequence: CASSSFTGTIGELFF. For the CDR3, the DNA is TGTGCCAGCAGTTCCTTTACAGGAACGATCGGGGAGCTGTTTTTT.

The V call is TRBV7-2, the J call TRBJ2-2, with a weak D call TRBD2 (5 bases). Deletions cut 11 bases from V and 7 bases from J, with 20 bases between. Germline CDR1 SGHTA, CDR2 FQGNSA. There are 14 residues in the CDR3. Here the CDR3 reads CAHPVGSQNGELFF. The CDR3 nucleotides read TGTGCCCACCCTGTAGGGAGTCAGAACGGGGAGCTGTTTTTT.

V and J are TRBV5-5 and TRBJ2-2; tentative D call: TRBD1 (6 bases). The CDR3 runs to 14 residues. Per the germline V gene, CDR1 is SGHKS and CDR2 is YYEKEE (reference sequence). V gave up 4 bases and J gave up 5 bases, with 12 bases separating them. Written as DNA, the CDR3 is TGTGCCAGCAGCCCCTTAGGACAGACCGGGGAGCTGTTTTTT. The encoded protein is CASSPLGQTGELFF.

V and J are TRBV6-1 and TRBJ1-1; tentative D call: TRBD1 (5 bases). This CDR3 spans 14 amino acids. V was shortened by 0 bases and J by 6 bases, with 11 bases between the two germline ends. CDR1 is MNHNS and CDR2 is SASEGT in the germline V gene. CDR3 protein: CASSEAQGFPEAFF. For the CDR3, the DNA is TGTGCCAGCAGTGAAGCTCAGGGTTTCCCTGAAGCTTTCTTT.

The chain is built from TRBV4-1 and TRBJ2-3, with D hard to call. The V end was cut by 1 base, the J end by 2 bases, with 7 bases between. Germline loops: CDR1 MGHRA, CDR2 YSYEKL. This CDR3 is 14 amino acids long. CDR3 nucleotide sequence: TGCGCCAGCAGCCAAGGTACTAACACAGATACGCAGTATTTT. Protein: CASSQGTNTDTQYF.

The chain employs TRBV4-1 and TRBJ2-3; D is perhaps TRBD1 (5 bases). CDR1 is MGHRA and CDR2 is YSYEKL in the germline V gene. The CDR3 spans 13 residues. Trimming cost V 2 bases and J 5 bases, with 8 bases left between them. The CDR3 region has the DNA TGCGCCAGCAGCCAACGTACAGGAGATACGCAGTATTTT. It codes for CASSQRTGDTQYF.

The chain combines TRBV9 with TRBJ1-2; no clear D gene. The V end was cut by 4 bases, the J end by 4 bases, with 17 bases between. The CDR3 covers 15 residues. CDR1 and CDR2 from the germline V gene are SGDLS and YYNGEE. The CDR3, as DNA: TGTGCCAGCAGCCAAGCAGTCGGCCGCGGCTATGGCTACACCTTC. Translating it yields CASSQAVGRGYGYTF.

The genes are TRBV5-1 and TRBJ2-1; 7 bases are shared with TRBD2. The CDR3 totals 18 residues. Germline lookup yields CDR1 SGHRS and CDR2 YFSETQ. Unmatched junction bases numbered 13, after V lost 0 bases and J lost 4 bases. As DNA, the CDR3 is TGCGCCAGCAGCTTGGCCGGGGCCGGGAGGATTAATTACAATGAGCAGTTCTTC. Protein: CASSLAGAGRINYNEQFF.

The chain employs TRBV20-1 and TRBJ2-1, with TRBD2 matching over 9 bases. The germline gives CDR1 DFQATT, CDR2 SNEGSKA (reference sequence). The V gene end was trimmed by 3 bases and the J gene end by 6 bases; junction bases not matched to a gene: 6. This CDR3 has 14 amino acids. The CDR3 protein is CSASGTSRANEQFF. The CDR3 DNA reads as TGCAGTGCTAGTGGGACTAGCCGGGCCAATGAGCAGTTCTTC.

The V and J genes are TRBV19 and TRBJ1-1, with unresolved D. The V end lost 3 bases, the J end lost 1 base, and 6 bases lay between the germline ends. There are 13 residues in the CDR3. CDR1 is LNHDA and CDR2 is SQIVND in the germline V gene (reference sequence). The CDR3: CASSIWQNTEAFF. CDR3 coding DNA: TGTGCCAGTAGTATCTGGCAGAACACTGAAGCTTTCTTT. The full variable domain, rest sourced from reference TRBV19 and TRBJ1-1, is DGGITQSPKYLFRKEGQNVTLSCEQNLNHDAMYWYRQDPGQGLRLIYYSQIVNDFQKGDIAEGYSVSREKKESFPLTVTSAQKNPTAFYLCASSIWQNTEAFFGQGTRLTVV.

This clone has only one observation. This chain joins TRBV19 and TRBJ2-7, with 9 positions matching TRBD1. V lost 3 bases to trimming and J lost 5 bases; unmatched junction nucleotides: 8. The CDR3 is 15 amino acids. Germline V CDR1 and CDR2: LNHDA, SQIVND (reference sequence). This CDR3 reads CASSIRGQGIDEQYF. The CDR3 DNA follows: TGTGCCAGTAGTATCAGGGGACAGGGAATCGACGAGCAGTACTTC.

This sequence joins TRBV5-1 and TRBJ2-2, with 7 bases lining up with TRBD2. Germline V gene data show CDR1 as SGHRS and CDR2 as YFSETQ. Trimming took 4 bases from V and 6 from J; bases not matched to a gene: 9. CDR3 size: 15 residues. CDR3 amino acids: CASSIASGVPGELFF. The CDR3 DNA is TGCGCCAGCAGCATCGCTAGCGGCGTGCCCGGGGAGCTGTTTTTT.

The chain links TRBV12-5 to TRBJ1-1; D possibly corresponds to TRBD1 (6 bases). The CDR3 length is 16 residues. Germline loops: CDR1 LGHNT, CDR2 FRNRAP. V lost 6 bases to trimming and J lost 4 bases, with 21 bases between them. In nucleotides, the CDR3 is TGTGCTAGTGGCCCGCCCAGGGGACGGGGCGGCACTGAAGCTTTCTTT. Residues: CASGPPRGRGGTEAFF.

This clone has just a few counts. The rearrangement joins TRBV7-9 to TRBJ2-5, with 8 bases that match TRBD2. J gave up 1 base and V 6 bases, and 10 bases lay outside the gene matches. The CDR3 contains 16 residues. The V gene's germline CDR1 is SEHNR and CDR2 FQNEAQ (reference sequence). In DNA, the CDR3 is TGTGCCAGCAGTGTCAGCGGGGGATGGGTCCAAGAGACCCAGTACTTC. Translation: CASSVSGGWVQETQYF.

The V call is TRBV28, the J call TRBJ1-2; TRBD1 matches at 8 bases. The trim removed 1 base at V and 7 bases at J, leaving 5 bases unmatched. The germline V gene encodes CDR1 MDHEN and CDR2 SYDVKM. The CDR3 has 14 amino acids. The CDR3 bases are TGTGCCAGCAGTTTATTGGACAGGGCGGGTGGCTACACCTTC. Translating it yields CASSLLDRAGGYTF.

The V call is TRBV7-8, the J call TRBJ2-3; TRBD2 matches at 7 bases. CDR1 is SGHVS and CDR2 is FQNEAQ in the germline V gene. The CDR3 sequence is 18 residues long. Losses at the gene ends were 0 bases for V and 6 bases for J; bases not matched to a gene: 15. The CDR3 reads CASSLARSRESSGDTQYF. The DNA for the CDR3 is TGTGCCAGCAGCTTAGCGCGGTCGCGGGAGTCAAGTGGGGATACGCAGTATTTT.

CDR3 loop: CASSVQGQGMNTEAFF. CDR3 bases: TGTGCCAGCAGCGTCCAAGGACAGGGGATGAACACTGAAGCTTTCTTT. V is TRBV7-8 and J is TRBJ1-1, with 9 nucleotides matching TRBD1. The CDR3 is made up of 16 amino acids. Germline V gene data show CDR1 as SGHVS and CDR2 as FQNEAQ. The V segment lost 5 bases and the J segment 0 bases; nucleotides outside the gene matches: 7.

This chain uses TRBV14 with TRBJ2-1, with a weak D call TRBD2 (7 bases). CDR3 length: 14 amino acids. The germline CDR1 and CDR2 sequences are SGHDN and FVKESK. Trimming shortened V by 4 bases and J by 12 bases, and 19 bases separated the two germline ends. This chain's CDR3 is CASSLLGGAGMQFF. CDR3 bases: TGTGCCAGCAGCCTTTTGGGGGGGGCCGGTATGCAGTTCTTC. Looking up the rest from reference TRBV14 and TRBJ2-1 gives the full variable domain: EAGVTQFPSHSVIEKGQTVTLRCDPISGHDNLYWYRRVMGKEIKFLLHFVKESKQDESGMPNNRFLAERTGGTYSTLKVQPAELEDSGVYFCASSLLGGAGMQFFGPGTRLTVL.

The genes are TRBV28 and TRBJ2-7, with D maybe TRBD2 (6 bases). V lost 5 bases to trimming and J lost 3 bases, with 29 bases between them. Germline-derived CDR1 and CDR2 are MDHEN and SYDVKM. This CDR3 comprises 19 residues. CDR3 protein: CASSPKVGRPSLRLYEQYF. Written as DNA, the CDR3 is TGTGCCAGCAGTCCTAAGGTAGGGAGGCCCTCTCTACGGCTCTACGAGCAGTACTTC.

The chain carries TRBV5-1 and TRBJ1-2; 12 positions agree with TRBD1. The CDR3 sequence is 18 residues long. Per germline, CDR1 SGHRS and CDR2 YFSETQ. The J segment lost 2 bases and the V segment lost 2 bases, leaving 10 bases of the junction unmatched. DNA of the CDR3: TGCGCCAGCAGCTTAGCCGGGACAGGGGGCGGCTCAAACTATGGCTACACCTTC. Translated, it gives CASSLAGTGGGSNYGYTF.

The chain recombines TRBV28 with TRBJ1-2, with a possible D match to TRBD1 (6 bases). The V and J ends lost 5 bases and 4 bases respectively, with 20 bases between them. This CDR3 region has 16 residues. CDR1 and CDR2 (germline): MDHEN, SYDVKM. This CDR3 is CASSIGQFGTFYGYTF. As DNA, the CDR3 is TGTGCCAGCAGTATTGGACAGTTCGGGACCTTCTATGGCTACACCTTC.

DNA for the CDR3: TGTGCCAGCACCTACCCGACAGGGGGCACGAACACCGGGGAGCTGTTTTTT. Translating gives CASTYPTGGTNTGELFF. This sequence joins TRBV7-9 and TRBJ2-2; TRBD1 matches 10 bases. CDR1 SEHNR and CDR2 FQNEAQ come from the germline V gene (reference sequence). The CDR3 runs to 17 residues. V lost 7 bases to trimming and J lost 0 bases; unmatched junction nucleotides: 8.